The 18 T cell receptor beta chains presented below share a single source sample, sequenced in a study of T cell responses to AZD1222 COVID-19 vaccine. Repertoires were generated with immunoSEQ multiplex PCR, while TCRdb's copy carries only in-frame clones and drops some. This sample has 100,000 to 150,000 clones, with around 92% found just once. This material consisted of peripheral blood, taken 28 days after the second AZD1222 dose. These receptors all come from an adult who received the AZD1222 COVID-19 vaccine.

The CDR3 is CASSFPTWGAGEQYF. The CDR3 DNA reads as TGTGCCAGCAGTTTCCCTACGTGGGGCGCCGGGGAGCAGTACTTC. The chain joins TRBV6-1 to TRBJ2-7; weak D call: TRBD1 (5 bases). The CDR3 has 15 residues. V lost 5 bases and J lost 7, with 21 bases in between. Germline V gives CDR1 MNHNS, CDR2 SASEGT.

This chain connects TRBV5-1 to TRBJ1-2; tentative D call: TRBD1 (5 bases). Germline V gives CDR1 SGHRS, CDR2 YFSETQ. Trimming took 3 bases from V and 0 from J, leaving 12 bases between them. This CDR3 region has 15 residues. Written as DNA, the CDR3 is TGCGCCAGCAGCTATGGGGGGAAAGCTAACTATGGCTACACCTTC. Its translation is CASSYGGKANYGYTF. Looking up the rest from reference TRBV5-1 and TRBJ1-2 gives the full variable domain: KAGVTQTPRYLIKTRGQQVTLSCSPISGHRSVSWYQQTPGQGLQFLFEYFSETQRNKGNFPGRFSGRQFSNSRSEMNVSTLELGDSALYLCASSYGGKANYGYTFGSGTRLTVV.

The chain combines TRBV28 with TRBJ1-2; 10 positions match TRBD1. Trimming took 2 bases from V and 0 from J; bases not matched to a gene: 3. The CDR3 is made up of 16 amino acids. CDR1 and CDR2 (germline): MDHEN, SYDVKM. The CDR3 DNA sequence: TGTGCCAGCAGTTTAGGTGGGACAGGGGCTAACTATGGCTACACCTTC. Its translation is CASSLGGTGANYGYTF.

The rearrangement joins TRBV10-3 to TRBJ1-1; 8 bases align to TRBD1. V shed 4 bases and J 0 bases; nucleotides not matched to a gene: 10. The CDR3 sequence is 17 residues long. The V gene's germline CDR1 is ENHRY and CDR2 SYGVKD. The CDR3 here is CAISGGQDSLMNTEAFF. For the CDR3, the DNA is TGTGCCATCAGTGGGGGACAGGACAGCCTTATGAACACTGAAGCTTTCTTT.

The gene calls are TRBV7-2 and TRBJ2-2, with 8 bases fitting TRBD1. The junction had 8 bases not matched to a gene; V was cut back by 5 bases and J by 6 bases. Germline CDR1 SGHTA, CDR2 FQGNSA. The CDR3 is 15 residues long. CDR3 loop: CASSARTGNSGELFF. The CDR3 DNA reads as TGTGCCAGCAGCGCCAGGACAGGGAATTCCGGGGAGCTGTTTTTT.

This chain joins TRBV27 and TRBJ1-1; TRBD1 agrees at 8 bases. V was clipped by 6 bases and J by 6 bases; unmatched bases: 9. This CDR3 has 14 amino acids. CDR1 is MNHEY, CDR2 SMNVEV, per germline (reference sequence). The CDR3 spells CASSSTGTGSEAFF. The DNA for the CDR3 is TGTGCCAGCAGCTCGACCGGGACAGGTTCTGAAGCTTTCTTT.

The V and J genes are TRBV28 and TRBJ2-2; TRBD1 agrees at 9 bases. The CDR3 runs to 16 residues. V trimming: 7 bases; J trimming: 5 bases; junction bases outside the gene matches: 11. Germline values: CDR1 MDHEN, CDR2 SYDVKM. The CDR3 DNA reads TGTGCCAGCACCCTAGGAAAACAGGGGGCAACCGGGGAGCTGTTTTTT. It encodes CASTLGKQGATGELFF. Drawing the rest from reference TRBV28 and TRBJ2-2, the complete variable domain is DVKVTQSSRYLVKRTGEKVFLECVQDMDHENMFWYRQDPGLGLRLIYFSYDVKMKEKGDIPEGYSVSREKKERFSLILESASTNQTSMYLCASTLGKQGATGELFFGEGSRLTVL.

The V and J genes are TRBV6-6 and TRBJ2-2; TRBD1 aligns across 10 bases. V shed 4 bases, J shed 6 bases, and the junction held 8 bases outside the gene matches. Germline assignment: CDR1 MNHNY and CDR2 SVGAGI (reference sequence). This CDR3 region has 16 residues. The CDR3, as DNA: TGTGCCAGCAGTTTTCCCCGGACAGGGGGACCCGGGGAGCTGTTTTTT. Its translation: CASSFPRTGGPGELFF.

V gene TRBV27 combines with J gene TRBJ2-3, with 11 nucleotides matching TRBD2. The V and J ends lost 5 bases and 0 bases, in that order; junction bases with no gene match: 4. Germline-derived CDR1 and CDR2 are MNHEY and SMNVEV (reference sequence). The CDR3 sequence is 16 residues long. The CDR3 DNA reads TGTGCCAGCAGTGTTACTAGCGGGGGTAGCACAGATACGCAGTATTTT. This gives the protein CASSVTSGGSTDTQYF.

DNA for the CDR3: TGTGCCAGCAGTGACAGGACAGCGGAAGAGACCCAGTACTTC. The encoded protein is CASSDRTAEETQYF. The rearrangement joins TRBV2 to TRBJ2-5; perhaps TRBD1 as D (6 bases). The CDR3 runs to 14 residues. Between the trimmed V and J ends, which lost 3 bases and 3 bases, there was a span of 11 bases. Germline loops: CDR1 SNHLY, CDR2 FYNNEI.

Comments on this clone: Other DNA sequences in this specimen translate into the identical CDR3. The chain has TRBV28 and TRBJ1-2; tentative D call: TRBD1 (5 bases). The germline CDR1 and CDR2 sequences are MDHEN and SYDVKM. V was pared by 4 bases and J by 2 bases, with 11 bases between. The CDR3 has 14 amino acids. The CDR3: CASSSHGGNYGYTF. DNA of the CDR3: TGTGCCAGCAGTTCCCATGGGGGAAACTATGGCTACACCTTC.

This chain joins TRBV7-9 and TRBJ1-1; D is possibly TRBD1 (6 bases). Trimming took off 6 bases at V and 4 bases at J, with 21 bases between the two ends. The CDR3 has 16 residues. CDR1 and CDR2 (germline): SEHNR, FQNEAQ (reference sequence). The CDR3 here is CASRPRDITMSTEAFF. The CDR3 bases are TGTGCCAGCAGACCTAGGGACATCACCATGAGCACTGAAGCTTTCTTT.

The chain recombines TRBV29-1 with TRBJ1-1; tentative D call: TRBD1 (6 bases). This CDR3 is built from 12 residues. V was trimmed by 6 bases and J by 8 bases, leaving 16 bases between them. Germline V gene data show CDR1 as SQVTM and CDR2 as ANQGSEA. The CDR3 sequence: CSVPVGGVEAFF. The CDR3 DNA follows: TGCAGCGTCCCGGTAGGGGGGGTAGAAGCTTTCTTT.

This chain links TRBV28 with TRBJ1-5; TRBD1 is a possible D gene (6 bases). The CDR3 totals 16 residues. The germline V and J ends were trimmed by 3 bases and 1 base, with 13 bases remaining between them. Germline V lookup: CDR1 MDHEN, CDR2 SYDVKM. CDR3 DNA sequence: TGTGCCAGCAGTTTTTGGGGGGCGCAGAGCAATCAGCCCCAGCATTTT. This gives the protein CASSFWGAQSNQPQHF.

The chain recombines TRBV15 with TRBJ1-2, with D possibly TRBD1 on 5 matching bases. Trimming shortened V by 2 bases and J by 8 bases, and 15 bases separated the two germline ends. CDR3 size: 14 residues. In germline, CDR1 is LNHNV, CDR2 YYDKDF (reference sequence). The CDR3 is CATSRYQGLGGYTF. In DNA, the CDR3 is TGTGCCACCAGCAGATATCAGGGTCTAGGAGGCTACACCTTC. The full variable domain, rest sourced from reference TRBV15 and TRBJ1-2, is DAMVIQNPRYQVTQFGKPVTLSCSQTLNHNVMYWYQQKSSQAPKLLFHYYDKDFNNEADTPDNFQSRRPNTSFCFLDIRSPGLGDTAMYLCATSRYQGLGGYTFGSGTRLTVV.

This sequence joins TRBV7-2 and TRBJ1-3; TRBD1 might be the D (5 bases). The CDR3 covers 16 residues. Germline values: CDR1 SGHTA, CDR2 FQGNSA. The germline V and J ends were trimmed by 5 bases and 0 bases, with 14 bases remaining between them. The CDR3 sequence is CASSTGHRFSGNTIYF. The DNA of the CDR3 is TGTGCCAGCAGCACAGGCCACAGGTTCTCTGGAAACACCATATATTTT. Using reference TRBV7-2 and TRBJ1-3 for the parts outside the CDR3, the full variable domain is GAGVSQSPSNKVTEKGKDVELRCDPISGHTALYWYRQSLGQGLEFLIYFQGNSAPDKSGLPSDRFSAERTGGSVSTLTIQRTQQEDSAVYLCASSTGHRFSGNTIYFGEGSWLTVV.

The sample holds one count of this clone. The genes are TRBV19 and TRBJ1-5, with D unclear. Trimming pared 3 bases from V and 3 bases from J, leaving 6 bases between. The CDR3 contains 13 residues. The germline CDR1 and CDR2 sequences are LNHDA and SQIVND (reference sequence). DNA for the CDR3: TGTGCCAGTAGTATCTCAATCAATCAGCCCCAGCATTTT. It translates to CASSISINQPQHF.

The gene calls are TRBV5-1 and TRBJ1-1; D is unclear. V dropped 2 bases and J dropped 0 bases, with 8 bases sitting between them. Germline CDR1 and CDR2: SGHRS and YFSETQ. The CDR3 has 14 amino acids. CDR3 in amino acids: CASSFSSMNTEAFF. CDR3 DNA: TGCGCCAGCAGCTTTAGCAGCATGAACACTGAAGCTTTCTTT.